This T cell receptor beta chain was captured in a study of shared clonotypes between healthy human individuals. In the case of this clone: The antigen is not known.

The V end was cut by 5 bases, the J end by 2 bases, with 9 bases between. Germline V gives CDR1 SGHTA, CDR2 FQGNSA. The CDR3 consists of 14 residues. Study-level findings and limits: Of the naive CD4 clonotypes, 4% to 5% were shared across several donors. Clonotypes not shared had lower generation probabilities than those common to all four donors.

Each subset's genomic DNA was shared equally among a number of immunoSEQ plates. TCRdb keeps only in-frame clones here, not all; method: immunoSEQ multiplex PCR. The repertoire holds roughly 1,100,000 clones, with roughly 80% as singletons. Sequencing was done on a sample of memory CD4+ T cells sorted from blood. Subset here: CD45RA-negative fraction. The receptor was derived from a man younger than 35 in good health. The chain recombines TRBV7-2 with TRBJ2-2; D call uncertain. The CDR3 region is CASSLDTNTGELFF. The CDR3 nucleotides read TGTGCCAGCAGCCTCGACACCAACACCGGGGAGCTGTTTTTT.